The sequence of this TCR beta chain was determined in a study of blood T cell repertoires in COVID-19. Study context: COVID-19 samples collected from the United States, Italy and Spain covered acute and convalescent phases. PBMCs, B-cell-depleted T cells, or T cells were the source of the cDNA or gDNA that made up the material.

Original data processing: Amplification with reference gene primers provided the estimates of nucleated cell counts. Data came from immunoSEQ multiplex PCR; TCRdb stores just in-frame clones and leaves some out. The V and J calls and clone size are taken from that table; D and trimming were inferred from the DNA. The data show a few hundred thousand clones, over 75% seen once. The V segment lost 8 bases and the J segment 0 bases; nucleotides outside the gene matches: 7. The CDR3 runs 15 residues. Germline CDR1 is SGHTA and CDR2 is FQGNSA. The chain employs TRBV7-2 and TRBJ1-3, with 7 nucleotides matching TRBD1. The clonotype comes from a woman in her twenties or thirties with acute or convalescent COVID-19. The material sequenced was peripheral blood. The CDR3 loop reads CASSMTGSSGNTIYF. The CDR3 nucleotides read TGTGCCAGCTCCATGACAGGGAGCTCTGGAAACACCATATATTTT.